These 5 T cell receptor beta chains were all obtained from the same sample, sequenced in a study of blood T cells in healthy people across ages (dated by TCRdb to about 2015). Libraries came from 5' RACE. TCRdb shows the sequencer as Illumina HiSeq 2500. A second PCR of about 6 to 11 cycles was performed with a sample-barcoded 5' primer and a J-beta primer mix. TCRdb ran its own pipeline on the public reads, namely fastp trimming at Q25 and MiXCR clone calling, and kept in-frame beta chains. Identical CDR3 protein sequences are pooled into one entry, listed with their most common genes and DNA. The sample records about 640,000 distinct CDR3 sequences, about 30% of which are singletons. The top ten constitute approximately 14% of the sample. The material sequenced was blood. The receptors were sampled from an elderly woman in good health.

This clonotype was seen many times. The chain couples TRBV11-2 to TRBJ2-3; TRBD2 agrees at 10 bases. This CDR3 region has 17 residues. The trim removed 2 bases at V and 5 bases at J, leaving 10 bases unmatched. Germline assignment: CDR1 SGHAT and CDR2 FQNNGV. The CDR3 reads CASSLSAGGLREDTQYF. The DNA of the CDR3 is TGTGCCAGCAGCTTATCAGCGGGGGGGCTCCGGGAAGATACGCAGTATTTT.

In this sample, this clonotype turned up many times. The rearrangement joins TRBV7-3 to TRBJ1-2, with TRBD1 matching over 7 bases. This CDR3 is 15 amino acids long. CDR1 is SGHTA and CDR2 is FQGTGA in the germline V gene. J lost 4 bases, V lost 2 bases, and 7 bases had no gene match. The CDR3 DNA reads TGTGCCAGCAGCTTAGAAAGAGGGACAGTCTATGGCTACACCTTC. This codes for CASSLERGTVYGYTF.

In its sample, this clonotype was seen many times. The chain uses TRBV7-3 and TRBJ2-7, with D perhaps given as TRBD1 or TRBD2 (7 bases each). In germline, CDR1 is SGHTA, CDR2 FQGTGA. The CDR3 is 15 amino acids. V was clipped by 5 bases and J by 4 bases, with 18 bases between them. CDR3 sequence (DNA): TGTGCCAGCAGCCCCCGGGGGGCCAGGGGGTACGAGCAGTACTTC. Encoded protein: CASSPRGARGYEQYF.

This clonotype has ten or more counts. The V and J genes are TRBV3-1 and TRBJ2-7; 7 bases align to TRBD1. Germline trimming cut 4 bases from V and 3 bases from J; bases unmatched to any gene: 6. Germline V CDR1 and CDR2: LGHDT, YNNKEL (reference sequence). The CDR3 has 14 amino acids. The chain's CDR3 is CASSRAGTVYEQYF. In nucleotides, the CDR3 is TGTGCCAGCAGCCGAGCCGGGACAGTCTACGAGCAGTACTTC.

This clonotype was detected a few times. The gene calls are TRBV10-3 and TRBJ1-2, with 9 nucleotides matching TRBD1. The ends lost 6 bases at V and 4 bases at J; junction bases unmatched: 6. The CDR3 has 14 residues. Germline loops: CDR1 ENHRY, CDR2 SYGVKD. The CDR3 loop is CAIRTGGAGYGYTF. Written as DNA, the CDR3 is TGTGCCATCAGAACAGGGGGCGCTGGCTATGGCTACACCTTC.